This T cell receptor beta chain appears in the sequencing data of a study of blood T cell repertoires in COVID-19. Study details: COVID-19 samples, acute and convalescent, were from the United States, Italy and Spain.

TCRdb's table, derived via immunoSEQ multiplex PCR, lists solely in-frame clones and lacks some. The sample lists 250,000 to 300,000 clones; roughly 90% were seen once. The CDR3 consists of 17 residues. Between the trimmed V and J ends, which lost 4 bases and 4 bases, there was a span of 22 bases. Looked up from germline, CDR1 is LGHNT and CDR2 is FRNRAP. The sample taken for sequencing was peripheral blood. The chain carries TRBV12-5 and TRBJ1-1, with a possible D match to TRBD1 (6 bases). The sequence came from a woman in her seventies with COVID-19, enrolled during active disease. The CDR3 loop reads CASGSRGGVGLGTEAFF. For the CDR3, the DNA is TGTGCTAGTGGTTCCAGGGGTGGGGTGGGTCTAGGCACTGAAGCTTTCTTT. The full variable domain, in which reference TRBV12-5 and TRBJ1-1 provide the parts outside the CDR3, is DARVTQTPRHKVTEMGQEVTMRCQPILGHNTVFWYRQTMMQGLELLAYFRNRAPLDDSGMPKDRFSAEMPDATLATLKIQPSEPRDSAVYFCASGSRGGVGLGTEAFFGQGTRLTVV.